This T cell receptor beta chain was profiled in a study of sequential checkpoint blockade in melanoma. There are 17 residues in the CDR3. Germline V gene data show CDR1 as MDHEN and CDR2 as SYDVKM. Generated by immunoSEQ multiplex PCR, the TCRdb table keeps only in-frame clones and is missing some. Altogether tens of thousands of clones are present, just under 85% being singletons, with the ten largest covering approximately 6%. Treatment defined: randomized to nivolumab then ipilimumab (arm A) or the reverse (arm B). This sample comprised CD8+ T cells sorted from blood (inferred from file names), obtained from a patient given nivolumab and ipilimumab in sequence. The TCR originated in a human donor with melanoma. The chain joins TRBV28 to TRBJ2-5; a weak D match, TRBD1 (6 bases). The DNA matches TRBJ2-7 better at its end, which makes the J call doubtful. CDR3 loop: CASSSLRQGIIFYEQYF. The CDR3 DNA sequence: TGTGCCAGCAGTTCATTACGCCAGGGGATTATCTTCTACGAGCAGTACTTC.